These 4 T cell receptor beta chains came from one sample sequenced in a study of shared clonotypes between healthy human individuals. Sequencing used immunoSEQ multiplex PCR; TCRdb keeps in-frame clones, though not all of them. The data contain 2 million to 2.5 million clones, approximately 93% of them seen just once; the ten biggest clones take up about 0.34%. Sequencing input: naive CD4+ T cells from PBMCs. Noted subset: CD45RA+ positively selected. The receptors shown here come from a man younger than 30 in good health. Some clones in this sample may be carry-over from other donors' samples.

The chain combines TRBV19 with TRBJ1-5, with TRBD1 matching 8 bases. The CDR3 has 15 amino acids. In germline, CDR1 is LNHDA, CDR2 SQIVND (reference sequence). Trimming removed 2 bases from V and 4 bases from J; junction bases left unmatched: 4. The CDR3 DNA reads TGTGCCAGTAGTATACGGAACAGGGGGAATCAGCCCCAGCATTTT. The encoded protein is CASSIRNRGNQPQHF.

The V gene is TRBV30, the J gene TRBJ1-2; D perhaps matches TRBD1 (5 bases). The CDR3 has 13 amino acids. Trimming shortened V by 0 bases and J by 3 bases, and 8 bases separated the two germline ends. Germline V lookup: CDR1 GTSNPN, CDR2 SVGIG (reference sequence). CDR3 amino acids: CAWSVDTYYGYTF. The CDR3 DNA is TGTGCCTGGAGTGTGGACACATACTATGGCTACACCTTC.

Here the CDR3 reads CAWSERGGNEKLFF. The CDR3 DNA reads TGTGCCTGGAGTGAGAGGGGGGGAAATGAAAAACTGTTTTTT. The rearrangement joins TRBV30 to TRBJ1-4, with D perhaps matching TRBD1 (6 bases). Trimming shortened V by 1 base and J by 5 bases, and 11 bases separated the two germline ends. In germline, CDR1 is GTSNPN, CDR2 SVGIG (reference sequence). CDR3 length: 14 amino acids.

The DNA for the CDR3 is TGTGCCAGCAACCTTCCGGGCGGGTCCTCCTACAATGAGCAGTTCTTC. This sequence encodes CASNLPGGSSYNEQFF. J is TRBJ2-1 and V is TRBV28, with D possibly being TRBD2 (5 bases). The CDR3 totals 16 residues. Germline V gene sequence: CDR1 MDHEN, CDR2 SYDVKM. Trimming stripped 7 bases from V and 0 bases from J, with 16 bases between. Complete variable domain (other parts from reference TRBV28 and TRBJ2-1): DVKVTQSSRYLVKRTGEKVFLECVQDMDHENMFWYRQDPGLGLRLIYFSYDVKMKEKGDIPEGYSVSREKKERFSLILESASTNQTSMYLCASNLPGGSSYNEQFFGPGTRLTVL.